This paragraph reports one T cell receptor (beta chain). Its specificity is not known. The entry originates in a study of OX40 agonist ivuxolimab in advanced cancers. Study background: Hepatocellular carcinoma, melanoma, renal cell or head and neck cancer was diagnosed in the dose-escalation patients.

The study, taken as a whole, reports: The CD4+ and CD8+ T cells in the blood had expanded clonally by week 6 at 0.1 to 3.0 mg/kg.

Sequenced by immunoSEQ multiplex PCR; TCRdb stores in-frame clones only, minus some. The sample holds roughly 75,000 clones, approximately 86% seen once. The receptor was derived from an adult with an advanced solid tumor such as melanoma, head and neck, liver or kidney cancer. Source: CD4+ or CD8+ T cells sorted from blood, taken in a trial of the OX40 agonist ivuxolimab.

In DNA form, the CDR3 reads TGCAGCGTTGATGGTAGTTTTTTTGAGACCCAGTACTTC. It translates to CSVDGSFFETQYF. This rearrangement joins TRBV29-1 to TRBJ2-5; D is ambiguous. The CDR3 is 13 amino acids. The V gene's germline CDR1 is SQVTM and CDR2 ANQGSEA. Trimming removed 3 bases at V and 5 bases at J, with 13 bases between.